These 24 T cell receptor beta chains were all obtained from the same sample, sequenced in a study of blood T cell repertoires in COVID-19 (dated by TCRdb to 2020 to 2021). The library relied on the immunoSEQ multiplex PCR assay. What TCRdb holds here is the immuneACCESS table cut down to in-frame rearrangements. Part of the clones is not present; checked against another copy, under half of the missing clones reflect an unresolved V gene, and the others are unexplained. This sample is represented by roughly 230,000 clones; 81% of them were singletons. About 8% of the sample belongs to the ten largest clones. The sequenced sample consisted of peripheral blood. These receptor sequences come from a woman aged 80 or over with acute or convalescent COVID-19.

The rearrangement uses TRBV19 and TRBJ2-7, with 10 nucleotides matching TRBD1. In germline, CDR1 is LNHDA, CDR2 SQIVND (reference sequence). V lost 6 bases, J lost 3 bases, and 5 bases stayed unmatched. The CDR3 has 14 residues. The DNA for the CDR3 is TGTGCCAGTAGGTTAAGGGACAGGGGCTACGAGCAGTACTTC. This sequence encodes CASRLRDRGYEQYF.

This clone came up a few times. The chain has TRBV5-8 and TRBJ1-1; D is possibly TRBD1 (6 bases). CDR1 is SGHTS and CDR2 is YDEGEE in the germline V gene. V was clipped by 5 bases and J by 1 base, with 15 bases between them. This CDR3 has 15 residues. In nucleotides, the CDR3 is TGTGCCAGCAGTCTACAGGGTGCATGGAACACTGAAGCTTTCTTT. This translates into CASSLQGAWNTEAFF.

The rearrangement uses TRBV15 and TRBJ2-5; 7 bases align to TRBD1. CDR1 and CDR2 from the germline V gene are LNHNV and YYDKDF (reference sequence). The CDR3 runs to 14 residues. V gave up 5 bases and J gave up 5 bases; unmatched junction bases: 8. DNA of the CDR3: TGTGCCACCAGCTCGGACAGGAGCAGGGAGACCCAGTACTTC. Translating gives CATSSDRSRETQYF.

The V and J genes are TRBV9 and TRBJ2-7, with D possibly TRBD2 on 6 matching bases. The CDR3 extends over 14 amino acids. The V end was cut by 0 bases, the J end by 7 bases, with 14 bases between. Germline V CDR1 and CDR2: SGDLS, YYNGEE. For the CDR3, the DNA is TGTGCCAGCAGCGTAGATCCGGGGGTTAGGGAGCAGTACTTC. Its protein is CASSVDPGVREQYF.

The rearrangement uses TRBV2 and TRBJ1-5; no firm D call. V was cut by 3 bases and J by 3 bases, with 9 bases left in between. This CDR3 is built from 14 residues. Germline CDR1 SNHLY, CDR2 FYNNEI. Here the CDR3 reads CASSERLFNQPQHF. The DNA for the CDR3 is TGTGCCAGCAGTGAGCGATTGTTCAATCAGCCCCAGCATTTT.

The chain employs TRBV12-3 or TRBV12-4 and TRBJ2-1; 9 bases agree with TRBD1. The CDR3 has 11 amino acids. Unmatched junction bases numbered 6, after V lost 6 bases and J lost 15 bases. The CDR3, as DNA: TGTGCCAGCAGCCAACAGGGGGCACCGTTCTTC. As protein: CASSQQGAPFF.

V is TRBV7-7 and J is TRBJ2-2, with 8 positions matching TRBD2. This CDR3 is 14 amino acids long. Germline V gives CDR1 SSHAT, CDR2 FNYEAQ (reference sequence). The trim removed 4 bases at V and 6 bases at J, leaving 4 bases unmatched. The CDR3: CASSSGGAPGELFF. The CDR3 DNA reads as TGTGCCAGCAGCTCCGGGGGGGCGCCCGGGGAGCTGTTTTTT.

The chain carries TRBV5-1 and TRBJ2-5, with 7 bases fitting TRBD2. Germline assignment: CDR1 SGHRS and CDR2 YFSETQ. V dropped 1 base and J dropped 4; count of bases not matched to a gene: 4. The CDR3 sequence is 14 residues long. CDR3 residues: CASSLNGGRETQYF. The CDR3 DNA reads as TGCGCCAGCAGCTTGAACGGCGGGAGAGAGACCCAGTACTTC. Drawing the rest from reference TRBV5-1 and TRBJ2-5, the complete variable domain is KAGVTQTPRYLIKTRGQQVTLSCSPISGHRSVSWYQQTPGQGLQFLFEYFSETQRNKGNFPGRFSGRQFSNSRSEMNVSTLELGDSALYLCASSLNGGRETQYFGPGTRLLVL.

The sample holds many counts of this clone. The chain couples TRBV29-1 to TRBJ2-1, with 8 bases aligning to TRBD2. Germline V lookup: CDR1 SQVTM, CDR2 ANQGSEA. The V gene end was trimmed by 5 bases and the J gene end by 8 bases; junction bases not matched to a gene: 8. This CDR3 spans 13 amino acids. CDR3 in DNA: TGCAGCGTTCCGGGACTAGTGGGCGATGAGCAGTTCTTC. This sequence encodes CSVPGLVGDEQFF.

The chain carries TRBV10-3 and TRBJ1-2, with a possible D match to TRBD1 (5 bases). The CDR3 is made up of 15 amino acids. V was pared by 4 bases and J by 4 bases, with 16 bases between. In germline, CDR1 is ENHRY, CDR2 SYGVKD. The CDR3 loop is CAISAGERASYGYTF. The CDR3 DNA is TGTGCCATCAGTGCGGGGGAAAGGGCTTCCTATGGCTACACCTTC.

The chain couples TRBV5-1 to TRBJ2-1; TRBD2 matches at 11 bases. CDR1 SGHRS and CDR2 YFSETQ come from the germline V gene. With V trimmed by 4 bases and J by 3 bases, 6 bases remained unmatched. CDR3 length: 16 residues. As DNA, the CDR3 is TGCGCCAGCAGCCCGCAGACTAGCGGGATCTACAATGAGCAGTTCTTC. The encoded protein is CASSPQTSGIYNEQFF.

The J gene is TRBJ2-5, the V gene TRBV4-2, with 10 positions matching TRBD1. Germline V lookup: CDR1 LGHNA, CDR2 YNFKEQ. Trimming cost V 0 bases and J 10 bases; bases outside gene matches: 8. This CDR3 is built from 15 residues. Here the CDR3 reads CASSQESGQGRIQYF. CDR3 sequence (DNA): TGTGCCAGCAGCCAAGAATCGGGACAGGGGCGGATCCAGTACTTC.

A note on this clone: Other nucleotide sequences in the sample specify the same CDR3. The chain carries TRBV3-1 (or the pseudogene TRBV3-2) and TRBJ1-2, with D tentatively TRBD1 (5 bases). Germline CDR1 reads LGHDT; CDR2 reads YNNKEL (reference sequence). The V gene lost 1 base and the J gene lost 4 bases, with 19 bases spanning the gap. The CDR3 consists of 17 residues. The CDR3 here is CASSQVGWGGVSYGYTF. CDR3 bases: TGTGCCAGCAGCCAAGTAGGGTGGGGGGGTGTCAGCTATGGCTACACCTTC.

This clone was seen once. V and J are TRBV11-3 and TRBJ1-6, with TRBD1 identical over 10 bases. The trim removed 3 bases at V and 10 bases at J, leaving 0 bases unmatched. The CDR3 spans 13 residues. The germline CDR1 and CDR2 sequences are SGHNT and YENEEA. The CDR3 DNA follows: TGTGCCAGCAGCTTGGGACAGGGGTCACCCCTCCACTTT. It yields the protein CASSLGQGSPLHF.

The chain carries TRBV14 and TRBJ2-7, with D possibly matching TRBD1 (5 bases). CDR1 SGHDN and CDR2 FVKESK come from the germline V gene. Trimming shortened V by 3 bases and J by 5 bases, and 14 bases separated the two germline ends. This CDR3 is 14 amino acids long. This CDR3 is CASSHDYRKDEQYF. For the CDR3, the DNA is TGTGCCAGCAGCCATGATTACAGGAAGGACGAGCAGTACTTC.

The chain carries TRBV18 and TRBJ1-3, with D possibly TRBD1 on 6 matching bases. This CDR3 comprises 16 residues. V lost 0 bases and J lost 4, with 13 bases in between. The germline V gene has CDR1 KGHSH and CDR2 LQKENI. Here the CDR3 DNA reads TGTGCCAGCTCACCACCTGGGAGGGGGTTCGGAAACACCATATATTTT. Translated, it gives CASSPPGRGFGNTIYF.

CDR3 sequence: CASSVEAAGKFGNTIYF. In DNA, the CDR3 is TGTGCCAGCAGCGTAGAGGCGGCGGGGAAGTTTGGAAACACCATATATTTT. The chain uses TRBV9 and TRBJ1-3; D gene ambiguous. CDR1 and CDR2 from the germline V gene are SGDLS and YYNGEE. The V gene lost 0 bases and the J gene lost 3 bases, with 16 bases spanning the gap. There are 17 residues in the CDR3. Looking up the rest from reference TRBV9 and TRBJ1-3 gives the full variable domain: DSGVTQTPKHLITATGQRVTLRCSPRSGDLSVYWYQQSLDQGLQFLIQYYNGEERAKGNILERFSAQQFPDLHSELNLSSLELGDSALYFCASSVEAAGKFGNTIYFGEGSWLTVV.

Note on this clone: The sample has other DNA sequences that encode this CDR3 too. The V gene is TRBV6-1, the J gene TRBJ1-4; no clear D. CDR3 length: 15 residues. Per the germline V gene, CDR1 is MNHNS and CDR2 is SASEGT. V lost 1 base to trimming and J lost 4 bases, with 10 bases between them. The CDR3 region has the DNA TGTGCCAGCAGTGAAGGGGCAGGTCTTAATGAAAAACTGTTTTTT. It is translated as CASSEGAGLNEKLFF.

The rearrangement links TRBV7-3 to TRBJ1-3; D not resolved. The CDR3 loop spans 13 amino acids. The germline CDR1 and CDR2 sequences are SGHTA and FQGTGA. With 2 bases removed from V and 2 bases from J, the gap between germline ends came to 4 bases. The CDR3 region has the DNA TGTGCCAGCAGCTTATCAGCTGGAAACACCATATATTTT. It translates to CASSLSAGNTIYF.

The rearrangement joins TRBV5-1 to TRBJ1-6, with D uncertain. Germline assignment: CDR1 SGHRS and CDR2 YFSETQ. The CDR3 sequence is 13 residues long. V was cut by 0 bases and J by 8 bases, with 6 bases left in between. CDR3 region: CASSLEPDSPLHF. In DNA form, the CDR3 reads TGCGCCAGCAGCTTGGAGCCGGATTCACCCCTCCACTTT.

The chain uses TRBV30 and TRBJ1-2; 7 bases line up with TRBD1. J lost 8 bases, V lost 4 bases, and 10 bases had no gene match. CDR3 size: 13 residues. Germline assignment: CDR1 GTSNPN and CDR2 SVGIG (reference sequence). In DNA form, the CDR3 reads TGTGCCTGGACGAAGGGCAGGGGGTACGGCTACACCTTC. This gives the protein CAWTKGRGYGYTF.

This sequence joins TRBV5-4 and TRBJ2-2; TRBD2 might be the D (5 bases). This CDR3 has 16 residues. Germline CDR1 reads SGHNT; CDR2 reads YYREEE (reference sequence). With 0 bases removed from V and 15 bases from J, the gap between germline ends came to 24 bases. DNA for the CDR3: TGTGCCAGCAGCTTGGATCCCCCGGGTAGAGGGAATCAGGTGTTTTTT. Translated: CASSLDPPGRGNQVFF.

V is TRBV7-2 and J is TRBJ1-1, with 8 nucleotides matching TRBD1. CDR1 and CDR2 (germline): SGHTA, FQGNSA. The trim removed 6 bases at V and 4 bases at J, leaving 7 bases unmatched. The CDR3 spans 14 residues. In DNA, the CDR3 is TGTGCCAGCAGAATCCAGGGGGCGAGCACTGAAGCTTTCTTT. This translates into CASRIQGASTEAFF.

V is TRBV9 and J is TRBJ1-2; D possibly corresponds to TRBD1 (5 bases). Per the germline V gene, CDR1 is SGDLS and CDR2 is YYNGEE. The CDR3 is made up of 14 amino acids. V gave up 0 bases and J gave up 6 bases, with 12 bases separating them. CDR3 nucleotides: TGTGCCAGCAGCGTAGAAGCTCAGGGTAATGGCTACACCTTC. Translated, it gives CASSVEAQGNGYTF.